This T cell receptor (beta chain) was captured in a study of T cells after somatic rescue of genetic block (dated by TCRdb to about 2020). In terms of the full investigation: The study assessed how robust, over the long term, a T-cell system was when the system had developed through somatic rescue of a genetic block in T-cell development.

V sheds 4 bases and J sheds 4 bases, leaving 19 bases between their ends. The CDR3, cysteine through phenylalanine, is 16 amino acids long. The only DNA kept is the CDR3, 48 bases in frame from the first base. In the germline V gene (reference sequence), CDR1 corresponds to LNHDA and CDR2 to SQIVND. The library relied on the immunoSEQ multiplex PCR assay. The table was pulled from immuneACCESS by TCRdb, which kept in-frame rearrangements only. Such tables lose some clones; where checked, under half of the loss comes from unresolved V genes, and the rest has no known cause. This sample has about 72,000 clones in its table, and approximately 91% of those were observed once. 2.8% of the sample goes to the ten largest clones. Note on this clone: Its antigen remains unidentified. No per-base quality is available; no much larger clone lies one base away.

Sample: peripheral blood mononuclear cells (PBMCs). The rearrangement combines TRBV19 with TRBJ1-2; a weak D assignment points to TRBD1 (5 bases agree). The TCR sequence derives from a man in his thirties or forties. The base sequence is TGTGCCAGTAGTACCCCGTGGGGGGATTATGGCTATGGCTACACCTTC. The translation is CASSTPWGDYGYGYTF.